This TCR beta chain was recovered during a study of OX40 agonist ivuxolimab in advanced cancers. Across the study: A diagnosis of hepatocellular carcinoma, melanoma, renal cell or head and neck cancer was present in dose-escalation patients. Among those enrolled, mean age was about 63 years (range about 23 to 79) and roughly 84% were male.

Measured with immunoSEQ multiplex PCR; TCRdb has only the in-frame clones, and not every one. There are more than 95,000 clones in the sample; under 95% occur only once, and about 0.81% lies in the top ten. General study findings and limits: Clonal expansion by week 6 occurred in CD4+ and CD8+ blood T cells (at 0.1 to 3.0 mg/kg).

Patients with a history of autoimmune disease or on systemic immunosuppression were excluded. As regards this clone: The antigen is not known.

This receptor was obtained from an adult with an advanced solid tumor such as melanoma, head and neck, liver or kidney cancer. Sequencing used CD4+ or CD8+ T cells sorted from blood, obtained in a trial of the OX40 agonist ivuxolimab.

CDR3 region: CASSEARIASGAYNEQFF. CDR3 DNA: TGTGCCAGCAGTGAAGCCCGGATAGCTAGCGGGGCCTACAATGAGCAGTTCTTC. This chain joins TRBV2 and TRBJ2-1; 9 nucleotides match TRBD2. Looked up from germline, CDR1 is SNHLY and CDR2 is FYNNEI. The CDR3 loop spans 18 amino acids. V lost 0 bases and J lost 2; bases outside the gene matches: 8.